This T cell receptor beta chain was identified in a study of CD4+ T cells in melanoma. Assay: immunoSEQ multiplex PCR; the TCRdb copy retains only in-frame clones and omits some. The data hold some 150,000 clones, with around 90% observed a single time. Germline lookup yields CDR1 MNHEY and CDR2 SVGAGI. The length of the CDR3 is 15 residues. Trimming took 1 base from V and 1 from J, leaving 10 bases between them. This chain connects TRBV6-5 to TRBJ1-1; D is uncertain. This receptor was identified in a human donor with melanoma. The CDR3: CASSYLGRRNTEAFF. The CDR3 DNA sequence: TGTGCCAGCAGTTACTTGGGCAGGCGGAACACTGAAGCTTTCTTT.